These 24 T cell receptor beta chains originate from one sample sequenced in a study of shared clonotypes between healthy human individuals. The assay was immunoSEQ multiplex PCR, and TCRdb's table has in-frame clones only and misses some. Found here are a few hundred thousand clones, just over 65% of them singletons; the top ten hold 8.5% to 14%. The sample taken for sequencing was memory CD4+ T cells sorted from blood. Subset denoted: CD45RA-negative fraction. These receptors were collected from a young man in good health.

The CDR3 loop reads CASSQESREWIYTTDTQYF. CDR3 sequence (DNA): TGCGCCAGCAGCCAAGAATCCCGGGAGTGGATATACACCACAGATACGCAGTATTTT. The J gene is TRBJ2-3, the V gene TRBV4-3, with a possible D match to TRBD2 (6 bases). CDR1 and CDR2 (germline): LGHNA, YSLEER. The CDR3 loop spans 19 amino acids. V gave up 0 bases and J gave up 2 bases, with 21 bases separating them.

The chain combines TRBV6-5 with TRBJ1-1; TRBD1 might be the D (6 bases). Trimming removed 10 bases at V and 6 bases at J, with 12 bases between. Germline V gene sequence: CDR1 MNHEY, CDR2 SVGAGI. The CDR3 sequence is 11 residues long. The CDR3 region is CATLWGPEAFF. The CDR3 DNA sequence: TGTGCCACACTATGGGGGCCTGAAGCTTTCTTT.

The chain combines TRBV7-3 with TRBJ2-3, with a weak D call TRBD1 (5 bases). V lost 8 bases and J lost 6, with 15 bases in between. Germline V gives CDR1 SGHTA, CDR2 FQGTGA. This CDR3 is built from 13 residues. CDR3 coding DNA: TGTGCCAGCGCGGAAGATCCAGGGGATACGCAGTATTTT. Protein product: CASAEDPGDTQYF. Full variable domain (missing parts from reference TRBV7-3 and TRBJ2-3): GAGVSQTPSNKVTEKGKYVELRCDPISGHTALYWYRQSLGQGPEFLIYFQGTGAADDSGLPNDRFFAVRPEGSVSTLKIQRTERGDSAVYLCASAEDPGDTQYFGPGTRLTVL.

This sequence joins TRBV4-2 and TRBJ2-1; D remains unclear. The CDR3 spans 16 residues. V gave up 1 base and J gave up 6 bases, with 16 bases separating them. The germline gives CDR1 LGHNA, CDR2 YNFKEQ. CDR3 coding DNA: TGTGCCAGCAGCCAAGTCCTCGCGATAGTGGCCAATGAGCAGTTCTTC. It is translated as CASSQVLAIVANEQFF.

This clone was counted a few times. V and J are TRBV5-1 and TRBJ1-1; D not certain. This CDR3 comprises 14 residues. The V end was cut by 2 bases, the J end by 0 bases, with 8 bases between. The germline V gene has CDR1 SGHRS and CDR2 YFSETQ. The DNA of the CDR3 is TGCGCCAGCAGCTTAGACCGTGTGAACACTGAAGCTTTCTTT. Translation: CASSLDRVNTEAFF.

This clone turned up a few times. The chain has TRBV2 and TRBJ1-5; a possible D gene is TRBD1 (5 bases). Germline V gives CDR1 SNHLY, CDR2 FYNNEI. V shed 6 bases and J shed 0 bases, with 9 bases lying between them. The CDR3 spans 14 residues. The CDR3 sequence is CASSRQYSNQPQHF. As DNA, the CDR3 is TGTGCCAGCAGCCGACAGTATAGCAATCAGCCCCAGCATTTT.

This clone was seen a handful of times. One junction end disagrees with the germline gene, perhaps due to a read error. The genes are TRBV2 and TRBJ1-1; D uncertain. This CDR3 has 12 amino acids. Germline CDR1 reads SNHLY; CDR2 reads FYNNEI. The DNA for the CDR3 is TGTGCCAGCACTGTTTGGATCACTGAAGTTTTCTTT. Protein product: CASTVWITEVFF.

In this sample, this clone turned up many times. The chain carries TRBV29-1 and TRBJ2-5; D unresolved. The V and J ends lost 7 bases and 3 bases respectively, with 15 bases between them. Germline values: CDR1 SQVTM, CDR2 ANQGSEA. This CDR3 has 13 amino acids. The CDR3 region is CSGVPAAEETQYF. The CDR3 DNA follows: TGCAGCGGCGTCCCCGCGGCGGAAGAGACCCAGTACTTC.

The rearrangement links TRBV9 to TRBJ2-4, with TRBD1 matching 7 bases. Trimming cost V 3 bases and J 3 bases; bases outside gene matches: 6. This CDR3 contains 15 residues. Germline V lookup: CDR1 SGDLS, CDR2 YYNGEE. Here the CDR3 reads CASSGQGVDKNIQYF. The CDR3 nucleotides read TGTGCCAGCAGCGGGCAGGGGGTCGACAAAAACATTCAGTACTTC.

This clone was seen many times. This chain links TRBV11-2 with TRBJ2-1; no clear D gene. V lost 1 base to trimming and J lost 5 bases, with 9 bases between them. This CDR3 comprises 14 residues. The germline V gene has CDR1 SGHAT and CDR2 FQNNGV. The DNA of the CDR3 is TGTGCCAGCAGCTTAGTCTCCGCCGACAATGAGCAGTTCTTC. Protein sequence: CASSLVSADNEQFF.

In its sample, this clone was seen many times. J is TRBJ2-3 and V is TRBV5-3, with TRBD1 identical over 8 bases. TRBV5-3 is filed as an ORF, its function uncertain. J gave up 2 bases and V 0 bases, and 2 bases lay outside the gene matches. CDR3 size: 15 residues. CDR3 amino acids: CARSLAGGVTDTQYF. The CDR3 nucleotides read TGTGCCAGAAGCTTGGCAGGGGGCGTCACAGATACGCAGTATTTT.

This clone has a handful of counts. The chain joins TRBV2 to TRBJ2-2; the match to TRBD1 covers 10 bases. Germline V CDR1 and CDR2: SNHLY, FYNNEI. V dropped 5 bases and J dropped 4; count of bases not matched to a gene: 7. The CDR3 covers 16 residues. In DNA, the CDR3 is TGTGCCAGCAGTATAAGGACAGGGGGTATCACCGGGGAGCTGTTTTTT. Encoded protein: CASSIRTGGITGELFF.

The chain has TRBV6-5 and TRBJ2-7; 7 nucleotides align to TRBD1. There are 15 residues in the CDR3. J lost 1 base, V lost 6 bases, and 9 bases had no gene match. Germline values: CDR1 MNHEY, CDR2 SVGAGI. DNA for the CDR3: TGTGCCAGCAGACAAGACAGGGCCCGTTCCTACGAGCAGTACTTC. Protein: CASRQDRARSYEQYF.

Only a few counts were recorded for this clone. The J gene is TRBJ2-1, the V gene TRBV11-2, with 8 bases matching TRBD1. The CDR3 runs to 15 residues. V trimming: 4 bases; J trimming: 6 bases; junction bases outside the gene matches: 8. CDR1 and CDR2 (germline): SGHAT, FQNNGV. The CDR3 region is CASSSEPDRANEQFF. The CDR3 bases are TGTGCCAGCAGCTCCGAACCGGACAGGGCCAATGAGCAGTTCTTC.

The chain employs TRBV21-1 and TRBJ2-5; the table names TRBD1, a call not compared with the DNA. TRBV21-1 is designated a pseudogene. The CDR3 contains 14 residues. The CDR3 nucleotides read TGTGCCAGCAGCAAAGGAACAGGGGAGGAGACCCAGTACTTC. Translated: CASSKGTGEETQYF.

The CDR3 protein is CASSPPDRARSYEQYF. The CDR3 bases are TGTGCCAGCTCACCACCGGACAGGGCTAGGTCCTACGAGCAGTACTTC. V is TRBV18 and J is TRBJ2-7; TRBD1 aligns across 8 bases. Trimming removed 0 bases from V and 1 base from J; junction bases left unmatched: 5. In germline, CDR1 is KGHSH, CDR2 LQKENI. CDR3 length: 16 amino acids. Filled out from reference TRBV18 and TRBJ2-7, the complete variable domain reads NAGVMQNPRHLVRRRGQEARLRCSPMKGHSHVYWYRQLPEEGLKFMVYLQKENIIDESGMPKERFSAEFPKEGPSILRIQQVVRGDSAAYFCASSPPDRARSYEQYFGPGTRLTVT.

V gene TRBV5-1 combines with J gene TRBJ1-3, with D possibly TRBD1 on 5 matching bases. This CDR3 spans 16 amino acids. The germline V gene has CDR1 SGHRS and CDR2 YFSETQ. Trimming took off 4 bases at V and 1 base at J, with 15 bases between the two ends. CDR3 sequence: CASSPEGARSGNTIYF. Here the CDR3 DNA reads TGCGCCAGCAGCCCCGAAGGGGCCCGGTCTGGAAACACCATATATTTT. Full variable domain (missing parts from reference TRBV5-1 and TRBJ1-3): KAGVTQTPRYLIKTRGQQVTLSCSPISGHRSVSWYQQTPGQGLQFLFEYFSETQRNKGNFPGRFSGRQFSNSRSEMNVSTLELGDSALYLCASSPEGARSGNTIYFGEGSWLTVV.

The V call is TRBV5-1, the J call TRBJ2-1; 12 bases map to TRBD2. J lost 7 bases, V lost 4 bases, and 3 bases had no gene match. This CDR3 contains 14 residues. Per the germline V gene, CDR1 is SGHRS and CDR2 is YFSETQ. The CDR3 region has the DNA TGCGCCAGCAGCGTACTAGCGGGAGGTAATGAGCAGTTCTTC. The encoded protein is CASSVLAGGNEQFF.

The V and J genes are TRBV2 and TRBJ1-4, with D unresolved. CDR3 length: 15 residues. V dropped 6 bases and J dropped 4 bases, with 15 bases sitting between them. The germline V gene has CDR1 SNHLY and CDR2 FYNNEI. CDR3 sequence reads: CASSARLTYNEKLFF. CDR3 sequence (DNA): TGTGCCAGCAGCGCTCGGCTCACTTATAATGAAAAACTGTTTTTT.

The chain combines TRBV29-1 with TRBJ1-4, with 9 bases that match TRBD1. Trimming at V came to 7 bases and at J to 8 bases, leaving 5 bases not matched to a gene. CDR1 SQVTM and CDR2 ANQGSEA come from the germline V gene. CDR3 size: 12 residues. CDR3 loop: CSGGTGLEKLFF. CDR3 sequence (DNA): TGCAGCGGAGGGACAGGGCTAGAAAAACTGTTTTTT.

CDR3 coding DNA: TGCGCCAGCAGCCAAGCCTTTACAGGGGGGATGACCTACGAGCAGTACTTC. Translation gives CASSQAFTGGMTYEQYF. This chain connects TRBV4-1 to TRBJ2-7; TRBD1 agrees at 8 bases. The CDR3 spans 17 residues. Trimming cost V 1 base and J 2 bases; bases outside gene matches: 10. Germline V gene lookup returns CDR1 MGHRA and CDR2 YSYEKL.

The J gene is TRBJ2-1, the V gene TRBV7-2; maybe TRBD2 (6 bases). The ends were cut back, 1 base at V and 2 bases at J, with 15 bases in the middle. Germline V gene lookup returns CDR1 SGHTA and CDR2 FQGNSA. This CDR3 contains 17 residues. CDR3 nucleotide sequence: TGTGCCAGCAGCTTAGTTAGCGGAGTACATCCCTACAATGAGCAGTTCTTC. Its translation: CASSLVSGVHPYNEQFF.

The CDR3 sequence is CAISHRPLRTANTEAFF. The CDR3 bases are TGTGCCATATCCCACCGGCCTTTGAGGACAGCGAACACTGAAGCTTTCTTT. J is TRBJ1-1 and V is TRBV10-3; D may be TRBD1 (6 bases). The CDR3 consists of 17 residues. CDR1 is ENHRY, CDR2 SYGVKD, per germline. The germline V and J ends were trimmed by 9 bases and 1 base, with 24 bases remaining between them.

The V gene is TRBV12-5, the J gene TRBJ2-1, with a tentative D call TRBD1 (6 bases). V was shortened by 7 bases and J by 5 bases, with 18 bases between the two germline ends. The CDR3 runs to 15 residues. The germline V gene encodes CDR1 LGHNT and CDR2 FRNRAP. The CDR3 DNA reads TGTGCTAGTGCCCCGACAACAGGGCGGAACAATGAGCAGTTCTTC. This translates into CASAPTTGRNNEQFF.